This T cell receptor (beta chain) was identified in a study of blood T cell repertoires in COVID-19. Overall study: The samples span acute and convalescent COVID-19 from the United States, Italy and Spain.

This CDR3 is 16 amino acids long. The table came from immunoSEQ multiplex PCR; TCRdb's copy has only in-frame clones and leaves some out. The sample lists 200,000 or so clones; about 80% were seen once. The clonotype originates from a human donor with acute or convalescent COVID-19. The donor label of this sample is uncertain. The gene calls are TRBV12-1 and TRBJ1-5; TRBD1 was called by the table and not checked on the DNA. TRBV12-1 represents a pseudogene. Sequenced input: peripheral blood. The chain's CDR3 is CASSPGTGICNQPQHF. The DNA for the CDR3 is TGTGCCAGCAGCCCTGGGACAGGGATATGCAATCAGCCCCAGCATTTT.